This TCR beta chain came from a study of blood T cell repertoires in COVID-19. Here immunoSEQ multiplex PCR was the method, and the copy in TCRdb shows in-frame clones only, minus some. Seen here are about 160,000 clones, around 84% observed once, and the top ten hold approximately 8%. The recovered donors of Cohort 3 showed two negative PCRs, clearance, or symptom resolution. The sequenced sample was PBMCs or T cells enriched from blood (not recorded which). The receptor comes from a woman aged 50 to 60 who had recovered from COVID-19.

The CDR3 DNA is TGTGCCAGCAGCAGTCAGGGTGAAAATCAGCCCCAGCATTTT. Its translation: CASSSQGENQPQHF. This rearrangement joins TRBV7-9 to TRBJ1-5; possible D gene TRBD1, 5 bases. CDR1 SEHNR and CDR2 FQNEAQ come from the germline V gene (reference sequence). The V end lost 5 bases, the J end lost 4 bases, and 12 bases lay between the germline ends. The CDR3 length is 14 residues.